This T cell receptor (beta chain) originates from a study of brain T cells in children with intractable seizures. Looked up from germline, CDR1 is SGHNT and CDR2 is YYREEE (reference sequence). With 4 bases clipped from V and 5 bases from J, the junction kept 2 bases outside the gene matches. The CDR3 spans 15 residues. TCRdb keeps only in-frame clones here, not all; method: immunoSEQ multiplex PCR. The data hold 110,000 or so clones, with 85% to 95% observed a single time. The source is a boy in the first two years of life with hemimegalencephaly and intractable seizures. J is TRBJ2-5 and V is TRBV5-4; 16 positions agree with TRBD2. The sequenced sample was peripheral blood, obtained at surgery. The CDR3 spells CASSMGLAGGETQYF. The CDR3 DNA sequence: TGTGCCAGCAGCATGGGACTAGCGGGAGGGGAGACCCAGTACTTC. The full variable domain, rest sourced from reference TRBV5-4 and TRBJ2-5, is ETGVTQSPTHLIKTRGQQVTLRCSSQSGHNTVSWYQQALGQGPQFIFQYYREEENGRGNFPPRFSGLQFPNYSSELNVNALELDDSALYLCASSMGLAGGETQYFGPGTRLLVL.